The TCR beta chain described here comes from a study of blood T cells in healthy people across ages. General study results and limits: Donors of long life had a larger count of naive CD4+ cells and greater diversity than aged donors. Diversity estimated from one million T cells was considered an underestimate. Diversity of TCR beta per million T cells declined in a roughly linear way with age.

Total RNA was isolated from each sample in quantities of at least 6 micrograms. In its sample, this clonotype was seen a few times. Its antigen is as yet unknown. Looked up from germline, CDR1 is MDHEN and CDR2 is SYDVKM. V lost 5 bases and J 3 bases, leaving 23 bases between the germline ends. The length of the CDR3 is 17 residues. Alongside a J-beta primer mix, a sample-barcoded 5' primer served in a second PCR lasting about 7 to 11 cycles. MiXCR, run by TCRdb on the 5' RACE reads, gives a single entry per CDR3 protein. The repertoire includes about 1.5 million distinct CDR3 sequences, 40% to 45% of them detected once, and about 4.1% sits in the top ten.

The sample was blood. The J gene is TRBJ2-7, the V gene TRBV28; maybe TRBD2 (5 bases). This TCR derives from a woman aged 18-30 years in good health. This CDR3 is CASSDPSRLAQDYEQYF. The DNA for the CDR3 is TGTGCCAGCAGTGACCCCTCGAGGCTAGCCCAGGACTACGAGCAGTACTTC. Supplemented by reference TRBV28 and TRBJ2-7, the full variable domain reads DVKVTQSSRYLVKRTGEKVFLECVQDMDHENMFWYRQDPGLGLRLIYFSYDVKMKEKGDIPEGYSVSREKKERFSLILESASTNQTSMYLCASSDPSRLAQDYEQYFGPGTRLTVT.